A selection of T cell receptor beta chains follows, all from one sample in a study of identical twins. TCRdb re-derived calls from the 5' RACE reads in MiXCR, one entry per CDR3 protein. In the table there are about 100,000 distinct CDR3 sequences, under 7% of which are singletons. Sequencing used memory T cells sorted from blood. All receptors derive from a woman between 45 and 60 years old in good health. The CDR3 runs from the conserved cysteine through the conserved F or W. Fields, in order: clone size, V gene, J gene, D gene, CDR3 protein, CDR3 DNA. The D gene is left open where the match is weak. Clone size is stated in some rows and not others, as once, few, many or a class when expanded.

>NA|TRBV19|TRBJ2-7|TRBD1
CASSAGTGAYEQYF
TGTGCCAGTAGTGCCGGGACAGGAGCCTACGAGCAGTACTTC
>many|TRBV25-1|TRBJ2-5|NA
CASSPRGRGETQYF
TGTGCCAGCAGTCCCCGGGGAAGGGGAGAGACCCAGTACTTC
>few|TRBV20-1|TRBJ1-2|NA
CSASKGGDGYTF
TGCAGTGCTTCAAAGGGGGGCGATGGCTACACCTTC
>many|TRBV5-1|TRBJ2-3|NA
CASSLRPAADGADTQYF
TGCGCCAGCAGCTTGCGCCCAGCAGCGGATGGGGCAGATACGCAGTATTTT
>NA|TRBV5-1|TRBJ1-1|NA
CASSLQNQDTEAFF
TGCGCCAGCAGCTTGCAGAATCAGGACACTGAAGCTTTCTTT
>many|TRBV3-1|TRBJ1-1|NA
CASSRGVSEAFF
TGTGCCAGCAGCCGAGGGGTTTCTGAAGCTTTCTTT
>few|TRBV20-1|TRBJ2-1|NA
CSAARWDYHEQFF
TGCAGTGCCGCCCGGTGGGATTACCATGAGCAGTTCTTC
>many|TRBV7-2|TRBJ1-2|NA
CASSPSSSYGYTF
TGTGCCAGCAGCCCGAGCTCGTCCTATGGCTACACCTTC
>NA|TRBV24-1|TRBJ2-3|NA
CATSEPRDTDTQYF
TGTGCCACCAGTGAACCACGGGACACAGATACGCAGTATTTT
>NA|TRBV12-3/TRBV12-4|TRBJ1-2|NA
CASSLGRQAYGYTF
TGTGCCAGCAGTTTAGGCAGACAGGCTTATGGCTACACCTTC
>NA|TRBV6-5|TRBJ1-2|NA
CASSSAGGYTF
TGTGCCAGCAGTTCAGCGGGGGGCTACACCTTC
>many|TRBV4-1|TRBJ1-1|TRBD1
CASSQESTGGRAFF
TGCGCCAGCAGCCAAGAATCGACAGGGGGCCGGGCTTTCTTT
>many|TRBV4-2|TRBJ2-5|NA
CASSQELGETQYF
TGTGCCAGCAGCCAGGAGCTTGGGGAGACCCAGTACTTC
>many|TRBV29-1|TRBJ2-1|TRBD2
CSVLAGLARGNEQFF
TGCAGCGTCTTAGCTGGACTAGCGAGAGGCAATGAGCAGTTCTTC
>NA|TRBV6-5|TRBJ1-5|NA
CASSHDSDNQPQHF
TGTGCCAGCAGTCACGACAGTGACAATCAGCCCCAGCATTTT
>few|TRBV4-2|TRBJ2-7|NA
CASSHNRAGYEQYF
TGTGCCAGCAGCCATAACAGGGCCGGCTACGAGCAGTACTTC
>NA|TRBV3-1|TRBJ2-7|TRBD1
CASSKATGGSYEQYF
TGTGCCAGCAGCAAAGCTACAGGGGGCTCCTACGAGCAGTACTTC
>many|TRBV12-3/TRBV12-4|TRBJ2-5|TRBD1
CASSLGQGAETQYF
TGTGCCAGCAGTTTGGGACAGGGAGCGGAGACCCAGTACTTC
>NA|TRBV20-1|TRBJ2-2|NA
CSARELGSIGELFF
TGCAGTGCTAGAGAACTCGGGTCTATCGGGGAGCTGTTTTTT
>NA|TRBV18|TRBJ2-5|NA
CASSPPGLQETQYF
TGTGCCAGCTCACCCCCGGGACTGCAAGAGACCCAGTACTTC
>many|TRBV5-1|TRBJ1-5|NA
CASSLGAGNQPQHF
TGCGCCAGCAGCTTGGGGGCAGGGAATCAGCCCCAGCATTTT
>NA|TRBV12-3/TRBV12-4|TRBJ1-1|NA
CASSQREMTEAFF
TGTGCCAGCAGTCAACGGGAGATGACTGAAGCTTTCTTT
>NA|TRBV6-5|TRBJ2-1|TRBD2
CASSSPAGGDSSEQFF
TGTGCCAGCAGTTCTCCGGCGGGAGGGGATTCGAGTGAGCAGTTCTTC
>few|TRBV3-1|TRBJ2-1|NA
CASSQARISYNEQFF
TGTGCCAGCAGCCAAGCTAGGATCTCCTACAATGAGCAGTTCTTC
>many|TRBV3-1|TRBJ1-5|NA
CASSQGVGTRISNQPQHF
TGTGCCAGCAGCCAAGGGGTTGGGACTCGGATTAGCAATCAGCCCCAGCATTTT
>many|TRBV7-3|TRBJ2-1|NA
CASSPRAGTSYNEQFF
TGTGCCAGCAGCCCCCGTGCGGGGACCTCCTACAATGAGCAGTTCTTC
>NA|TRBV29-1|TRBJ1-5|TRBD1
CSVQQGVGNQPQHF
TGCAGCGTCCAACAGGGGGTGGGCAATCAGCCCCAGCATTTT
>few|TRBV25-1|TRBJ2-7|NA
CASSAQGVAGPRAQYF
TGTGCCAGCAGTGCTCAGGGGGTAGCGGGACCTAGGGCGCAGTACTTC
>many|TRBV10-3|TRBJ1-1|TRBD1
CAIWGQGKTEAFF
TGTGCCATCTGGGGACAGGGGAAGACTGAAGCTTTCTTT
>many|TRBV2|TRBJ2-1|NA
CASTYSPSGGVYNEQFF
TGTGCCAGCACTTATTCTCCCAGCGGAGGAGTTTACAATGAGCAGTTCTTC
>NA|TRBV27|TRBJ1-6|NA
CATAFQVGSPLHF
TGTGCCACTGCATTCCAAGTGGGTTCACCCCTCCACTTT
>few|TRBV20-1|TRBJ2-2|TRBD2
CSAREDGSGTSNTGELFF
TGCAGTGCTAGAGAAGATGGTAGCGGGACTTCGAACACCGGGGAGCTGTTTTTT
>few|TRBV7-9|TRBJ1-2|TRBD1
CASSPTGTVINYGYTF
TGTGCCAGCAGTCCGACCGGGACAGTTATAAACTATGGCTACACCTTC
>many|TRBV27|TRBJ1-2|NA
CATTGGFGYTF
TGTGCCACCACCGGGGGCTTTGGCTACACCTTC
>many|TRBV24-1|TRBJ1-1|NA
CATSDGLSEAFF
TGTGCCACCAGTGATGGGCTTTCTGAAGCTTTCTTT
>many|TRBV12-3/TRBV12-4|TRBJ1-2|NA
CASSPFEGSIYGYTF
TGTGCCAGCAGTCCCTTCGAGGGCAGTATCTATGGCTACACCTTC
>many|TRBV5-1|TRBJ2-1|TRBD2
CASSLDGLAGVTSYNEQFF
TGCGCCAGCAGCTTGGACGGCCTAGCGGGAGTTACCTCCTACAATGAGCAGTTCTTC
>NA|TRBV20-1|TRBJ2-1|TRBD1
CSAYGQGSLNEQFF
TGCAGTGCTTATGGACAGGGGTCTCTCAATGAGCAGTTCTTC